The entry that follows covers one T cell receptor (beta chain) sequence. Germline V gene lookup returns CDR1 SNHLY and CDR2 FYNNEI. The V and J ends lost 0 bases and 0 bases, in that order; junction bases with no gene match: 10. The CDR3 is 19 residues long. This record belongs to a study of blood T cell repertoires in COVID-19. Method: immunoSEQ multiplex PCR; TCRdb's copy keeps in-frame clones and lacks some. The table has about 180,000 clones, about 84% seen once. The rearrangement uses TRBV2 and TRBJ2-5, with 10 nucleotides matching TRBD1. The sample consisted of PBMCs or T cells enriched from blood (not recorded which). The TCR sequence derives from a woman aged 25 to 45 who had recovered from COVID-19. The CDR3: CASSEALGQGDVYQETQYF. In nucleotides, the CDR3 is TGTGCCAGCAGTGAAGCTCTCGGACAGGGGGACGTGTACCAAGAGACCCAGTACTTC.